This T cell receptor (beta chain) comes out of a study of blood T cell repertoires in COVID-19. This clone was detected only once. This table comes from immunoSEQ multiplex PCR, and its TCRdb copy is limited to in-frame clones, with some not included. The data hold under 300,000 clones, with 70% to 90% observed a single time. V was clipped by 1 base and J by 4 bases; unmatched bases: 7. Germline V gene data show CDR1 as SEHNR and CDR2 as FQNEAQ (reference sequence). The CDR3 sequence is 16 residues long. V is TRBV7-9 and J is TRBJ2-3, with TRBD2 matching 8 bases. The sample comprised PBMCs or T cells enriched from blood (not recorded which). The sequence came from a woman aged 35 to 49 with acute COVID-19. CDR3 sequence: CASSLEAGEFADTQYF. DNA for the CDR3: TGTGCCAGCAGCTTAGAAGCGGGAGAGTTTGCAGATACGCAGTATTTT.